The T cell receptor beta chain under discussion was sequenced for a study of PD-L1 blockade in urothelial cancer. Study-wide background: About nine tenths of the roughly 30 patients comprised males who had bladder-origin urothelial cancer. Blood samples had a median of 141,255 T cells, roughly 83,000 unique TCRs, and clonality roughly 0.08. General observations from the study: Where pretreatment blood TCR clonality fell below the median, better survival was predicted.

Regarding time point: pretreatment peripheral blood. To note about this clone: The antigen is undetermined.

CDR1 is SQVTM, CDR2 ANQGSEA, per germline. The CDR3 consists of 13 residues. Trimming shortened V by 6 bases and J by 4 bases, and 12 bases separated the two germline ends. Generated by immunoSEQ multiplex PCR, the TCRdb table keeps only in-frame clones and is missing some. This repertoire shows about 130,000 clones, about 88% found once; its top ten account for 2.5% to 4%. V is TRBV29-1 and J is TRBJ2-2; D possibly corresponds to TRBD2 (5 bases). The sequencing here drew on PBMCs, taken around atezolizumab (anti-PD-L1) treatment. This TCR derives from a man in his forties or fifties with urothelial cancer. As DNA, the CDR3 is TGCAGCGTAGCGGAGGTGGGCACCGGGGAGCTGTTTTTT. It yields the protein CSVAEVGTGELFF.